Listed below are T cell receptor beta chains from one sample, sequenced in a study of blood T cells in healthy people across ages. TCRdb re-called the 5' RACE reads with MiXCR, one entry per CDR3 protein. The table includes hundreds of thousands of distinct CDR3 sequences, more than 35% detected once. The material sequenced was blood. These receptors were taken from a man older than 75 in good health. The CDR3 runs from the conserved cysteine through the conserved F or W. Not every row has a clone size; where given, it reads once, few, many or a size class.

clone_size,j_call,v_call,cdr3_aa
few,TRBJ1-2,TRBV20-1,CSARDATGSYGYTF
few,TRBJ2-5,TRBV28,CASTSRLFQETQYF
NA,TRBJ2-5,TRBV20-1,CSASSPVGEETQYF
few,TRBJ2-1,TRBV5-1,CASSSGPRRFNEQFF
few,TRBJ2-1,TRBV20-1,CSATISYNEQFF
NA,TRBJ1-5,TRBV28,CASSLWDSVSNQPQHF
few,TRBJ2-2,TRBV27,CASSTTNTGELFF
many,TRBJ2-1,TRBV20-1,CSARGFDPTENEQFF
few,TRBJ2-1,TRBV27,CASLEVAGSRYEQFF
few,TRBJ1-5,TRBV5-1,CASSPVGLNEGNQPQHF
once,TRBJ2-1,TRBV24-1,CATSDWDSSSYNEQFF
NA,TRBJ2-1,TRBV28,CASSSLVRSYNEQFF
few,TRBJ2-3,TRBV4-1,CASSQGLRRGVGDTQYF
NA,TRBJ1-4,TRBV20-1,CSARVLGEMNEKLFF
few,TRBJ2-7,TRBV12-3/TRBV12-4,CASSPTGGYYEQYF
NA,TRBJ1-6,TRBV4-2,CASSQDLVWTVDSSPLHF
NA,TRBJ2-4,TRBV20-1,CSARGQGAKNIQYF
few,TRBJ2-1,TRBV7-9,CTSSLGQARGQFF
NA,TRBJ2-7,TRBV6-2/TRBV6-3,CASSYGISYEQYF
NA,TRBJ2-7,TRBV10-3,CAISGVGTGVSYEQYF
few,TRBJ2-1,TRBV29-1,CSVEGRVGSGGSYNEQFF
many,TRBJ2-7,TRBV20-1,CSAPGTRASEQYF
few,TRBJ2-3,TRBV6-6,CASSRGEALGDTQYF
few,TRBJ2-2,TRBV12-3/TRBV12-4,CASSYRGAGELFF
NA,TRBJ2-1,TRBV7-2,CASSSTWRSYNEQFF
once,TRBJ2-1,TRBV29-1,CSVVSRGGDEQFF
NA,TRBJ2-1,TRBV7-6,CASSLLGSHNEQFF
NA,TRBJ2-2,TRBV5-1,CASSLEGPGELFF